These T cell receptor beta chains were read from a single sample in a study of Graves' ophthalmopathy and Graves' hyperthyroidism. From the multiplex PCR reads, TCRdb called clonotypes with MiXCR, one entry per CDR3 protein. The profile covers roughly 700,000 distinct CDR3 sequences, with around 40% appearing a single time and 40% to 45% taken by the ten largest. Sequenced: peripheral blood. These receptors were collected from an adult man with Graves' ophthalmopathy. The CDR3 runs from the conserved cysteine through the conserved F or W. A D gene is named only where the DNA matches it firmly. Part of the rows lack a size; the others show once, few, many or a class for expanded clones.

size: many; J: TRBJ2-2; V: TRBV7-6; D: TRBD2; CDR3: CASSHASGGAVDGELFF; DNA: TGTGCCAGCAGCCACGCTAGCGGGGGCGCCGTAGACGGGGAGCTGTTTTTT
size: -; J: TRBJ2-5; V: TRBV5-1; D: -; CDR3: CASSLERGWETQYF; DNA: TGCGCCAGCAGCTTGGAGAGGGGTTGGGAGACCCAGTACTTC
size: -; J: TRBJ1-2; V: TRBV2; D: -; CDR3: CASPGGGLTNYGYTF; DNA: TGTGCCAGCCCTGGAGGGGGACTAACTAACTATGGCTACACCTTC
size: few; J: TRBJ1-4; V: TRBV10-3; D: -; CDR3: CAISPWPRDEKLFF; DNA: TGTGCCATCAGTCCTTGGCCCCGTGATGAAAAACTGTTTTTT
size: many; J: TRBJ1-5; V: TRBV24-1; D: -; CDR3: CASSYSGIRDQPQHF; DNA: TGTGCCAGCAGTTACTCAGGGATCAGAGATCAGCCCCAGCATTTT
size: many; J: TRBJ1-1; V: TRBV2; D: TRBD1; CDR3: CATSPRSGTEDTEAFF; DNA: TGTGCCACCTCCCCGCGTTCCGGGACAGAGGACACTGAAGCTTTCTTT
size: few; J: TRBJ1-2; V: TRBV7-2; D: TRBD1; CDR3: CASTLDRGHGYTF; DNA: TGTGCCAGCACTCTGGACAGGGGGCATGGCTACACCTTC
size: many; J: TRBJ1-6; V: TRBV15; D: TRBD1; CDR3: CATSSRGQYNSPLHF; DNA: TGTGCCACCAGCAGCAGGGGGCAATATAATTCACCCCTCCACTTT
size: -; J: TRBJ1-1; V: TRBV7-9; D: -; CDR3: CASSLEAGYTTEAFF; DNA: TGCGCCAGCAGCTTGGAAGCAGGGTATACCACTGAAGCTTTCTTT
size: -; J: TRBJ1-5; V: TRBV25-1; D: -; CDR3: CASSSIRGLSSNQPQHF; DNA: TGTGCCAGCAGCTCCATCAGGGGACTGAGTAGCAATCAGCCCCAGCATTTT
size: -; J: TRBJ1-2; V: TRBV7-2; D: TRBD1; CDR3: CASSLRTGRGGYGYTF; DNA: TGTGCCAGCAGCTTAAGGACAGGGAGGGGTGGCTATGGCTACACCTTC
size: -; J: TRBJ2-3; V: TRBV25-1; D: -; CDR3: CARDLGHTDTQYF; DNA: TGTGCTAGAGATCTCGGCCACACAGATACGCAGTATTTT
size: -; J: TRBJ2-7; V: TRBV20-1; D: -; CDR3: CSARVRGAGYYEQYF; DNA: TGCAGTGCTAGAGTGAGGGGCGCGGGGTACTACGAGCAGTACTTC
size: few; J: TRBJ2-2; V: TRBV7-9; D: -; CDR3: CASSPGLLAGELFF; DNA: TGTGCCAGCAGCCCGGGACTCCTGGCGGGGGAGCTGTTTTTT
size: few; J: TRBJ1-6; V: TRBV10-3; D: -; CDR3: CASSYSGRANSPLHF; DNA: TGTGCCAGCAGTTACTCGGGGCGGGCAAATTCACCCCTCCACTTT
size: -; J: TRBJ1-2; V: TRBV28; D: -; CDR3: CASSLAAVYGYTF; DNA: TGTGCCAGCAGTTTAGCCGCAGTCTATGGCTACACCTTC
size: many; J: TRBJ1-1; V: TRBV6-5; D: -; CDR3: CASTKGKQAFF; DNA: TGTGCCAGCACCAAGGGGAAACAAGCTTTCTTT
size: -; J: TRBJ2-5; V: TRBV20-1; D: TRBD1; CDR3: CSARVQGAGDETQYF; DNA: TGCAGTGCTAGAGTGCAGGGGGCCGGGGATGAGACCCAGTACTTC
size: -; J: TRBJ1-4; V: TRBV11-2; D: -; CDR3: CASVLSRTNEKLFF; DNA: TGTGCCAGCGTTCTGAGTAGGACTAATGAAAAACTGTTTTTT
size: -; J: TRBJ1-5; V: TRBV19; D: -; CDR3: CASSMGWAAGQPQHF; DNA: TGTGCCAGTAGTATGGGTTGGGCCGCCGGACAGCCCCAGCATTTT
size: -; J: TRBJ2-7; V: TRBV15; D: -; CDR3: CATSGDGGLYEQYF; DNA: TGTGCCACCAGCGGAGACGGTGGACTCTACGAGCAGTACTTC
size: -; J: TRBJ1-6; V: TRBV11-2; D: -; CDR3: CASSDPLWANSPLHF; DNA: TGTGCCAGCAGTGACCCGCTCTGGGCGAACTCACCCCTCCACTTT
size: -; J: TRBJ2-5; V: TRBV10-3; D: TRBD1; CDR3: CASESGTGEETQYF; DNA: TGTGCCAGCGAGTCCGGGACAGGGGAAGAGACCCAGTACTTC
size: -; J: TRBJ2-7; V: TRBV4-2; D: -; CDR3: CASSQDPNSAVYEQYF; DNA: TGTGCCAGCAGCCAAGACCCCAACTCGGCAGTTTACGAGCAGTACTTC
size: many; J: TRBJ2-6; V: TRBV2; D: -; CDR3: CASSEGGAAGANVLTF; DNA: TGTGCCAGCAGTGAGGGGGGGGCGGCTGGGGCCAACGTCCTGACTTTC
size: many; J: TRBJ1-6; V: TRBV9; D: -; CDR3: CASSVDTNRNSPLHF; DNA: TGTGCCAGCAGCGTAGACACAAACAGGAATTCACCCCTCCACTTT
size: few; J: TRBJ1-1; V: TRBV29-1; D: -; CDR3: CSVEGHLNTEAFF; DNA: TGCAGCGTTGAGGGTCACCTGAACACTGAAGCTTTCTTT
size: few; J: TRBJ2-7; V: TRBV20-1; D: -; CDR3: CSARYTSYEQYF; DNA: TGCAGTGCTAGATACACGTCCTACGAGCAGTACTTC
size: -; J: TRBJ1-1; V: TRBV29-1; D: -; CDR3: CSVGSRNTEAFF; DNA: TGCAGCGTTGGGAGCAGGAACACTGAAGCTTTCTTT
size: -; J: TRBJ1-6; V: TRBV20-1; D: -; CDR3: CSAAGVPGSPLHF; DNA: TGCAGTGCTGCGGGGGTCCCGGGTTCACCCCTCCACTTT
size: -; J: TRBJ1-2; V: TRBV29-1; D: -; CDR3: CSGGAGNYGCTF; DNA: -
size: few; J: TRBJ2-5; V: TRBV11-2; D: -; CDR3: CASSWGYETQYF; DNA: TGTGCCAGCAGCTGGGGGTACGAGACCCAGTACTTC
size: many; J: TRBJ1-2; V: TRBV19; D: TRBD1; CDR3: CASSEAGGAYYGYTF; DNA: TGTGCCAGTAGTGAGGCAGGGGGCGCATACTATGGCTACACCTTC